This TCR beta chain was profiled in a study of OX40 agonist ivuxolimab in advanced cancers. Germline V CDR1 and CDR2: SEHNR, FQNEAQ (reference sequence). The CDR3 consists of 12 residues. This clone is a singleton in its sample. Its antigen remains unknown. Findings of the study overall: Relative to CD4+, CD8+ T cells held more expanded clones on average. The antigens recognized by the expanded peripheral T cells, that is their antigen specificity, were not determined.

Here immunoSEQ multiplex PCR was the method, and the copy in TCRdb shows in-frame clones only, minus some. The table lists tens of thousands of clones, roughly 86% of them singletons. This clonotype was sampled from an adult with an advanced solid tumor such as melanoma, head and neck, liver or kidney cancer. This chain uses TRBV7-9 with TRBJ2-1; 8 bases agree with TRBD2. The sequencing here drew on CD4+ or CD8+ T cells sorted from blood, taken in a trial of the OX40 agonist ivuxolimab. The DNA for the CDR3 is TGTGGGACTAGCTGGGACCACAATGAGCAGTTCTTC. Its protein is CGTSWDHNEQFF.